These 29 T cell receptor beta chains were all obtained from the same sample, sequenced in a study of Ad26.COV2.S vaccination and SARS-CoV-2 variants. Sequencing was performed with immunoSEQ multiplex PCR; in TCRdb, only in-frame clones are kept and a portion is missing. The sample consists of almost 400,000 clones, roughly 90% of them appearing once. Treatment meaning: roughly 20 received Ad26.COV2.S at low or high dose, single or two shots; 5 received placebo; per-sample allocation not given. The investigators took samples on day 63 after the first vaccine or placebo injection. This sample comprised peripheral blood, obtained in a trial of Ad26.COV2.S vaccine versus placebo. The receptors come from a person between 18 and 65 years old who received the Ad26.COV2.S COVID-19 vaccine or a placebo.

J is TRBJ1-1 and V is TRBV11-3; D gene unclear. This CDR3 contains 14 residues. V was clipped by 5 bases and J by 0 bases, with 10 bases between them. Germline V gene sequence: CDR1 SGHNT, CDR2 YENEEA. CDR3 amino acids: CASSNSPMNTEAFF. In nucleotides, the CDR3 is TGTGCCAGCAGCAACAGCCCGATGAACACTGAAGCTTTCTTT. Together with reference TRBV11-3 and TRBJ1-1, the CDR3 gives the full variable domain: EAGVVQSPRYKIIEKKQPVAFWCNPISGHNTLYWYLQNLGQGPELLIRYENEEAVDDSQLPKDRFSAERLKGVDSTLKIQPAELGDSAVYLCASSNSPMNTEAFFGQGTRLTVV.

This chain connects TRBV9 to TRBJ2-1; the D is unclear. V dropped 0 bases and J dropped 4 bases, with 8 bases sitting between them. Germline V gene lookup returns CDR1 SGDLS and CDR2 YYNGEE. The CDR3 has 14 amino acids. CDR3 DNA: TGTGCCAGCAGCGTAGCAGAGGAATACAATGAGCAGTTCTTC. This codes for CASSVAEEYNEQFF.

This clone was seen a single time. The chain has TRBV9 and TRBJ2-5, with 7 bases aligning to TRBD2. The CDR3 totals 16 residues. From germline, CDR1 is SGDLS and CDR2 YYNGEE. V shed 4 bases and J 4 bases; nucleotides not matched to a gene: 13. CDR3 DNA sequence: TGTGCCAGCAGCCCCCAGCGGGGCCTGGGCTTAGAGACCCAGTACTTC. Amino acids: CASSPQRGLGLETQYF.

This clone has more than one count but fewer than ten. The chain carries TRBV4-1 and TRBJ2-2, with D uncertain. Trimming pared 0 bases from V and 0 bases from J, leaving 11 bases between. Per germline, CDR1 MGHRA and CDR2 YSYEKL. The CDR3 has 17 residues. CDR3 residues: CASSQDPLPPNTGELFF. The CDR3 nucleotides are TGCGCCAGCAGCCAAGACCCCCTCCCGCCGAACACCGGGGAGCTGTTTTTT.

The genes are TRBV5-4 and TRBJ1-4; no definite D call. Trimming removed 4 bases at V and 4 bases at J, with 14 bases between. CDR3 length: 15 residues. Germline V gene lookup returns CDR1 SGHNT and CDR2 YYREEE (reference sequence). Here the CDR3 DNA reads TGTGCCAGCAGCCCCAGCGGCAGCGGTAATGAAAAACTGTTTTTT. Translating gives CASSPSGSGNEKLFF. The full variable domain, rest sourced from reference TRBV5-4 and TRBJ1-4, is ETGVTQSPTHLIKTRGQQVTLRCSSQSGHNTVSWYQQALGQGPQFIFQYYREEENGRGNFPPRFSGLQFPNYSSELNVNALELDDSALYLCASSPSGSGNEKLFFGSGTQLSVL.

This clone was seen only once. The chain employs TRBV13 and TRBJ1-1, with 7 bases fitting TRBD1. Germline-derived CDR1 and CDR2 are PRHDT and FYEKMQ (reference sequence). This CDR3 is 13 amino acids long. V trimming: 0 bases; J trimming: 7 bases; junction bases outside the gene matches: 2. The CDR3 sequence is CASSLGRDSEAFF. The CDR3 coding sequence is TGTGCCAGCAGCTTAGGTAGGGACAGTGAAGCTTTCTTT. Filled out from reference TRBV13 and TRBJ1-1, the complete variable domain reads AAGVIQSPRHLIKEKRETATLKCYPIPRHDTVYWYQQGPGQDPQFLISFYEKMQSDKGSIPDRFSAQQFSDYHSELNMSSLELGDSALYFCASSLGRDSEAFFGQGTRLTVV.

This chain connects TRBV3-1 (or the pseudogene TRBV3-2) to TRBJ2-3; TRBD2 matches 13 bases. CDR3 length: 14 amino acids. The V gene's germline CDR1 is LGHDT and CDR2 YNNKEL (reference sequence). V lost 4 bases and J lost 6; bases outside the gene matches: 1. The CDR3 region has the DNA TGTGCCAGCAGCCCGGGACTAGCGGGGGATACGCAGTATTTT. It encodes CASSPGLAGDTQYF.

This clone has just one count. This chain links TRBV28 with TRBJ2-7; 7 bases fit TRBD2. The CDR3 extends over 12 amino acids. V dropped 4 bases and J dropped 6; count of bases not matched to a gene: 3. Germline assignment: CDR1 MDHEN and CDR2 SYDVKM. The CDR3 sequence: CASSSPGGEQYF. The CDR3 region has the DNA TGTGCCAGCAGTTCGCCGGGGGGCGAGCAGTACTTC.

V usage is TRBV5-6 and J usage is TRBJ1-6; D remains ambiguous. The CDR3 consists of 13 residues. V was trimmed by 0 bases and J by 6 bases, leaving 4 bases between them. Germline CDR1 reads SGHDT; CDR2 reads YYEEEE. This CDR3 is CASSLGRNSPLHF. Written as DNA, the CDR3 is TGTGCCAGCAGCTTGGGGCGTAATTCACCCCTCCACTTT.

V is TRBV30 and J is TRBJ1-2; unclear D gene. CDR1 is GTSNPN, CDR2 SVGIG, per germline (reference sequence). CDR3 size: 11 residues. The V and J ends lost 1 base and 3 bases respectively, with 3 bases between them. CDR3 DNA sequence: TGTGCCTGGAGTGGTTACTATGGCTACACCTTC. Encoded protein: CAWSGYYGYTF.

The chain combines TRBV30 with TRBJ2-3, with TRBD2 identical over 7 bases. Germline V gives CDR1 GTSNPN, CDR2 SVGIG (reference sequence). J was trimmed by 3 bases and V by 8 bases; bases with no gene match: 8. The CDR3 loop spans 13 amino acids. This CDR3 reads CAANGGGTDTQYF. CDR3 nucleotides: TGTGCCGCGAACGGGGGAGGGACAGATACGCAGTATTTT.

This sequence joins TRBV10-3 and TRBJ2-7; 7 bases align to TRBD1. V lost 6 bases, J lost 1 base, and 9 bases stayed unmatched. Looked up from germline, CDR1 is ENHRY and CDR2 is SYGVKD. This CDR3 spans 15 amino acids. The CDR3 nucleotides read TGTGCCATCAGGCCCGACAGGGTTTGGTCCTACGAGCAGTACTTC. Protein product: CAIRPDRVWSYEQYF.

The CDR3 DNA is TGTGCCAGCAGCCGGGACCGACACGACAATGAGCAGTTCTTC. This translates into CASSRDRHDNEQFF. This chain links TRBV9 with TRBJ2-1; D is tentatively TRBD1 or TRBD2 (5 bases each). Germline CDR1 reads SGDLS; CDR2 reads YYNGEE. V lost 4 bases to trimming and J lost 5 bases, with 13 bases between them. The CDR3 runs 14 residues.

This clone was detected a few times. The chain has TRBV6-5 and TRBJ1-2; D gene ambiguous. The CDR3 is 12 residues long. Trimming removed 9 bases at V and 0 bases at J, with 8 bases between. Germline assignment: CDR1 MNHEY and CDR2 SVGAGI. The chain's CDR3 is CASGSPNYGYTF. CDR3 nucleotide sequence: TGTGCCAGTGGATCGCCTAACTATGGCTACACCTTC.

V is TRBV11-2 and J is TRBJ2-7; D call uncertain. Germline CDR1 is SGHAT and CDR2 is FQNNGV. The CDR3 loop spans 14 amino acids. The V and J ends lost 1 base and 3 bases respectively, with 10 bases between them. The CDR3 is CASSLGTVNYEQYF. The CDR3 DNA is TGTGCCAGCAGCTTAGGCACGGTGAACTACGAGCAGTACTTC.

The V gene is TRBV4-1, the J gene TRBJ2-7; TRBD1 might be the D (5 bases). This CDR3 contains 15 residues. Trimming took off 0 bases at V and 3 bases at J, with 12 bases between the two ends. Looked up from germline, CDR1 is MGHRA and CDR2 is YSYEKL. CDR3 DNA: TGCGCCAGCAGCCAAGATTGGGGCCAGGGCTACGAGCAGTACTTC. As protein: CASSQDWGQGYEQYF.

The rearrangement joins TRBV2 to TRBJ1-1; D remains ambiguous. The V end was cut by 2 bases, the J end by 8 bases, with 18 bases between. The CDR3 has 15 residues. Germline CDR1 and CDR2: SNHLY and FYNNEI. In DNA form, the CDR3 reads TGTGCCAGCAGTGAATATACGCGCGAGATAGACGAAGCTTTCTTT. It encodes CASSEYTREIDEAFF.

This clone has only one observation. This chain links TRBV21-1 with TRBJ1-6; TRBD1 is taken as the D call from the table, unchecked against the DNA. TRBV21-1 is classified as a pseudogene. The CDR3 is 15 amino acids. CDR3 DNA: TGTGCCAGCAGCAAAAAGGGACAGTGTGATTCACCCCTCCACTTT. The encoded protein is CASSKKGQCDSPLHF.

This clone was observed a few times. This chain links TRBV3-1 (or the pseudogene TRBV3-2) with TRBJ2-7, with 7 bases lining up with TRBD1. This CDR3 comprises 14 residues. V lost 1 base to trimming and J lost 3 bases; unmatched junction nucleotides: 3. Germline assignment: CDR1 LGHDT and CDR2 YNNKEL (reference sequence). The CDR3 DNA sequence: TGTGCCAGCAGCCAAGGGACAGGCTTCTACGAGCAGTACTTC. Encoded protein: CASSQGTGFYEQYF.

This clone appeared a single time. The gene calls are TRBV20-1 and TRBJ1-1; D unresolved. Germline lookup yields CDR1 DFQATT and CDR2 SNEGSKA (reference sequence). With 7 bases removed from V and 8 bases from J, the gap between germline ends came to 11 bases. This CDR3 has 10 residues. CDR3 nucleotides: TGCAGTGTCCTGTCCGGCGAAGCTTTCTTT. It is translated as CSVLSGEAFF.

This clone occurred a few times. The chain joins TRBV5-3 to TRBJ2-2; 14 bases match TRBD2. TRBV5-3 counts as an open reading frame of uncertain function. Unmatched junction bases numbered 18, after V lost 3 bases and J lost 5 bases. This CDR3 spans 21 amino acids. The CDR3 bases are TGTGCCAGAAGCTGGGGTTTCAGGCCCGGGACTAGCGGGAGAGGGACCGGGGAGCTGTTTTTT. This codes for CARSWGFRPGTSGRGTGELFF.

The chain couples TRBV7-9 to TRBJ2-1; D unclear. This CDR3 comprises 15 residues. V was pared by 2 bases and J by 7 bases, with 15 bases between. Per the germline V gene, CDR1 is SEHNR and CDR2 is FQNEAQ (reference sequence). The CDR3 nucleotides are TGTGCCAGCAGCTTAACGGAAGGATTTCTTAATGAGCAGTTCTTC. Protein: CASSLTEGFLNEQFF. Using reference TRBV7-9 and TRBJ2-1 for the parts outside the CDR3, the full variable domain is DTGVSQNPRHKITKRGQNVTFRCDPISEHNRLYWYRQTLGQGPEFLTYFQNEAQLEKSRLLSDRFSAERPKGSFSTLEIQRTEQGDSAMYLCASSLTEGFLNEQFFGPGTRLTVL.

CDR3 sequence reads: CASSLLNDYEQYF. CDR3 nucleotides: TGCGCCAGCAGCCTTTTAAACGACTACGAGCAGTACTTC. The chain is built from TRBV4-1 and TRBJ2-7; D not resolved. CDR1 is MGHRA, CDR2 YSYEKL, per germline. V lost 4 bases and J 3 bases, leaving 10 bases between the germline ends. The CDR3 length is 13 residues.

The chain couples TRBV9 to TRBJ2-7; D not certain. This CDR3 is 14 amino acids long. Germline-derived CDR1 and CDR2 are SGDLS and YYNGEE. The germline V and J ends were trimmed by 4 bases and 2 bases, with 13 bases remaining between them. This CDR3 reads CASSPAFHPYEQYF. DNA of the CDR3: TGTGCCAGCAGCCCCGCGTTTCACCCCTACGAGCAGTACTTC.

The chain employs TRBV2 and TRBJ2-7; the match to TRBD2 covers 8 bases. V was clipped by 11 bases and J by 6 bases; unmatched bases: 12. Germline V gives CDR1 SNHLY, CDR2 FYNNEI. The CDR3 is 13 residues long. The CDR3 sequence is CASMRSGSAEQYF. Written as DNA, the CDR3 is TGTGCCTCCATGAGGAGCGGGAGCGCCGAGCAGTACTTC. The whole variable domain, filled in from reference TRBV2 and TRBJ2-7, reads EPEVTQTPSHQVTQMGQEVILRCVPISNHLYFYWYRQILGQKVEFLVSFYNNEISEKSEIFDDQFSVERPDGSNFTLKIRSTKLEDSAMYFCASMRSGSAEQYFGPGTRLTVT.

Of note for this clone: A much larger clone lies a single base off, so this may be a read error. The chain uses TRBV14 and TRBJ2-2; D is unresolved. CDR1 SGHDN and CDR2 FVKESK come from the germline V gene. Deletions cut 6 bases from V and 1 base from J, with 6 bases between. The CDR3 length is 13 residues. CDR3 sequence: CASSEQNTGELFF. DNA for the CDR3: TGTGCCAGCAGTGAGCAGAACACCGGGGAGCTGTTTTTT.

Note on this clone: A much larger clone lies a single base off, so this may be a read error. CDR3 loop: CASSTETDNTGELFF. The CDR3 nucleotides read TGTGCCAGTAGTACCGAGACAGACAACACCGGGGAGCTGTTTTTT. The rearrangement joins TRBV19 to TRBJ2-2; D is possibly TRBD1 (5 bases). V was clipped by 4 bases and J by 2 bases, with 11 bases between them. Germline loops: CDR1 LNHDA, CDR2 SQIVND (reference sequence). This CDR3 spans 15 amino acids.

This clone was seen a handful of times. The chain combines TRBV28 with TRBJ1-5; D is uncertain. The CDR3 runs 12 residues. CDR1 and CDR2 from the germline V gene are MDHEN and SYDVKM. V gave up 4 bases and J gave up 3 bases, with 4 bases separating them. CDR3: CASSSTNQPQHF. The DNA of the CDR3 is TGTGCCAGCAGTTCGACCAATCAGCCCCAGCATTTT.

This clone was observed a few times. The J gene is TRBJ2-1, the V gene TRBV7-3, with 10 bases fitting TRBD2. V lost 0 bases, J lost 7 bases, and 3 bases stayed unmatched. The length of the CDR3 is 15 residues. Germline V gives CDR1 SGHTA, CDR2 FQGTGA. The chain's CDR3 is CASSLTSGRINEQFF. The DNA for the CDR3 is TGTGCCAGCAGCTTAACTAGCGGGAGGATAAATGAGCAGTTCTTC.